This TCR beta chain is drawn from a study of blood T cell repertoires in COVID-19. As for the study in general: Samples taken during acute and convalescent COVID-19 were collected in the United States, Italy and Spain.

V trimming: 4 bases; J trimming: 7 bases; junction bases outside the gene matches: 9. This CDR3 spans 16 amino acids. Germline V gene data show CDR1 as MGHRA and CDR2 as YSYEKL. Some clones are missing from TCRdb's copy, which holds only in-frame ones; the method was immunoSEQ multiplex PCR. The sample shows about 270,000 clones, approximately 85% of them seen only once. This TCR came from a human donor in a cohort sampled during active COVID-19. This chain joins TRBV4-1 and TRBJ2-1; the match to TRBD2 covers 11 bases. Material: peripheral blood. In DNA form, the CDR3 reads TGCGCCAGCAGCCGAGCCGGGACTAGCGGCTGGAATGAGCAGTTCTTC. Protein: CASSRAGTSGWNEQFF.